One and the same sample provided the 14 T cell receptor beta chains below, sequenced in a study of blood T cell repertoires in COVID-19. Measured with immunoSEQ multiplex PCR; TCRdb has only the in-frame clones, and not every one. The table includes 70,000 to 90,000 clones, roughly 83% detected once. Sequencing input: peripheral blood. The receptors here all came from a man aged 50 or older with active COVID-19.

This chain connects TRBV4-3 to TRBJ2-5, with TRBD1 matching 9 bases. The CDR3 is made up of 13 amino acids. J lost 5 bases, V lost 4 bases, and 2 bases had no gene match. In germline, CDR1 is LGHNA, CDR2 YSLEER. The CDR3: CASSRDRAETQYF. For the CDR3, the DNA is TGCGCCAGCAGCCGGGACAGGGCTGAGACCCAGTACTTC.

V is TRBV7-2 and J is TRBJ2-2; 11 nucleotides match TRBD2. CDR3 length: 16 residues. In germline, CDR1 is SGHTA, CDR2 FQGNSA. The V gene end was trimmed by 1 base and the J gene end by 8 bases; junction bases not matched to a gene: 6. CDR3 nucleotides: TGTGCCAGCAGCTTAGTGGCTAGCGGGGGGACTGGGGAGCTGTTTTTT. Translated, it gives CASSLVASGGTGELFF. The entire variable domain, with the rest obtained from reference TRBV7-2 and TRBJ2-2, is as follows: GAGVSQSPSNKVTEKGKDVELRCDPISGHTALYWYRQSLGQGLEFLIYFQGNSAPDKSGLPSDRFSAERTGGSVSTLTIQRTQQEDSAVYLCASSLVASGGTGELFFGEGSRLTVL.

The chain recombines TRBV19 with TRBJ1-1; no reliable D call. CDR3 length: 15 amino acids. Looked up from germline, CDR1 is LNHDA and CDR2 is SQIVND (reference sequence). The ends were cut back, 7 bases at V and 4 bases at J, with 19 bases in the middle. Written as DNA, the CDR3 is TGTGCCAGTACCATAGTGGTCACGAGGGTCACTGAAGCTTTCTTT. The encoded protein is CASTIVVTRVTEAFF.

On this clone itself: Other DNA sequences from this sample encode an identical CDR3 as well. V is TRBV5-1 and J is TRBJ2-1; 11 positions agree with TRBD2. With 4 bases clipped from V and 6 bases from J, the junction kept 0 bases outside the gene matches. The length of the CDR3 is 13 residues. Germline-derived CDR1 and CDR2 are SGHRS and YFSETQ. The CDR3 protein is CASSLAGGNEQFF. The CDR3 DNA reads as TGCGCCAGCAGCCTAGCGGGGGGCAATGAGCAGTTCTTC.

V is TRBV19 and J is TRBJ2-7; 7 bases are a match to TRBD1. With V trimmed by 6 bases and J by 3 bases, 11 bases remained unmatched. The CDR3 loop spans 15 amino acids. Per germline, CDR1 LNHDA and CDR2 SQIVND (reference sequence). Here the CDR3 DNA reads TGTGCCAGTAGCAGATCGACAGGGAGCGGCTACGAGCAGTACTTC. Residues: CASSRSTGSGYEQYF.

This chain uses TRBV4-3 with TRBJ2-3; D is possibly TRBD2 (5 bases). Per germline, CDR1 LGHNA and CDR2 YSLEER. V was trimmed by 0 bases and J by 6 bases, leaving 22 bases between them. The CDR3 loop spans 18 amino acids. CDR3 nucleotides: TGCGCCAGCAGCCAAGATATCCCCAATCGCGGGTTAGTGGATACGCAGTATTTT. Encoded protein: CASSQDIPNRGLVDTQYF.

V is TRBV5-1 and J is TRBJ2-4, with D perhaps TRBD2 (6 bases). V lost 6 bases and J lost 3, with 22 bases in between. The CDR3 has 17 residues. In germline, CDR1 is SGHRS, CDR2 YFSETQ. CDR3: CASTSRALGGGKNIQYF. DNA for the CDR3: TGCGCCAGCACGAGTCGAGCACTGGGGGGAGGCAAAAACATTCAGTACTTC.

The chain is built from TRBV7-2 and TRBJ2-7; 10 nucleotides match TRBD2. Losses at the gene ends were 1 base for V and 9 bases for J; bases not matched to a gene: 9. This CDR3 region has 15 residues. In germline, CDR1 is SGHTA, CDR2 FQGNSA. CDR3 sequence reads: CASSLGSSGGVRQYF. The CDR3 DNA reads TGTGCCAGCAGCTTAGGGTCTAGCGGGGGAGTACGGCAGTACTTC.

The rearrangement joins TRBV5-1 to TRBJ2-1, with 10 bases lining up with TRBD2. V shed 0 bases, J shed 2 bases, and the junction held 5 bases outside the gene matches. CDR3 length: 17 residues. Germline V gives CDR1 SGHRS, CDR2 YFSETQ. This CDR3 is CASSLEPTSGAYNEQFF. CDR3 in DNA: TGCGCCAGCAGCTTGGAACCCACTAGCGGGGCCTACAATGAGCAGTTCTTC.

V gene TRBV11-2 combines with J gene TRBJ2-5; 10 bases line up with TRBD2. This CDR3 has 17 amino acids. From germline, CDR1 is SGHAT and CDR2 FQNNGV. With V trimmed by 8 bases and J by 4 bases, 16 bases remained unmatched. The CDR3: CASGRSASGRGGETQYF. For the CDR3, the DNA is TGTGCCAGCGGCAGGAGTGCGAGCGGGAGGGGAGGAGAGACCCAGTACTTC.

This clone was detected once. The CDR3 reads CASSSTVKGGYTF. In DNA, the CDR3 is TGTGCCAGCAGTTCGACAGTGAAGGGAGGCTACACCTTC. This chain links TRBV12-3 or TRBV12-4 with TRBJ1-2, with D possibly TRBD1 on 5 matching bases. The V end lost 4 bases, the J end lost 8 bases, and 14 bases lay between the germline ends. The CDR3 contains 13 residues.

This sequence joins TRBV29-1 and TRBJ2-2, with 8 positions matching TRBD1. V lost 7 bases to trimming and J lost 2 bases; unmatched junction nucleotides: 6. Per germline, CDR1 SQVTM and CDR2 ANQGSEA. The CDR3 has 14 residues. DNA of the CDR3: TGCAGCGGGTCCCAGGGGGCCAACACCGGGGAGCTGTTTTTT. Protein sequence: CSGSQGANTGELFF.

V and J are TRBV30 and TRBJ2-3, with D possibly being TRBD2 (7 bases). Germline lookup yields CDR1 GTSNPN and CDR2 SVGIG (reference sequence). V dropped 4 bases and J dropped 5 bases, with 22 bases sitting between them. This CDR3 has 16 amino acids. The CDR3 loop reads CAWIPRSSGGGDTQYF. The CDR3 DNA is TGTGCCTGGATCCCCCGATCTAGCGGAGGGGGAGATACGCAGTATTTT.

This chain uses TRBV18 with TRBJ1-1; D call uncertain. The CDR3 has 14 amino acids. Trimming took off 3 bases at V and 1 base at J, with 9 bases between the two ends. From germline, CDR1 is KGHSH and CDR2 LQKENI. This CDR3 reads CASSPSPRNTEAFF. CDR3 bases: TGTGCCAGCTCACCGAGCCCGAGGAACACTGAAGCTTTCTTT.